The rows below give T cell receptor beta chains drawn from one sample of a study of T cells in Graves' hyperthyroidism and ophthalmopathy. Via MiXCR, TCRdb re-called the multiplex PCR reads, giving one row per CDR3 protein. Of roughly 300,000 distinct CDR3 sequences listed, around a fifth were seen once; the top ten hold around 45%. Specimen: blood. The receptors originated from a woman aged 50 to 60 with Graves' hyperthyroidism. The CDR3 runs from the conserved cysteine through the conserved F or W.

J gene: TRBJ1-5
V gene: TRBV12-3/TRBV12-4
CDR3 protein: CASSARVGAQPQHF

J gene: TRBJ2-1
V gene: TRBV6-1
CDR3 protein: CASRSLAGGPREQFF

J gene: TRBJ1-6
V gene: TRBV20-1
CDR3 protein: CSARDNRGRSSYNSPLHF

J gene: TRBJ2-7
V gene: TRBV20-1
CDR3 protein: CSARDLGTGYEQYF

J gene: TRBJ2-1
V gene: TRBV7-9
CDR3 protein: CASSPLIGLAYNEQFF

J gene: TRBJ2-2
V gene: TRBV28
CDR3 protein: CASRRGRTNTGELFF

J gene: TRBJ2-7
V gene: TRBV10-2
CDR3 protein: CASKGLEGEQYF

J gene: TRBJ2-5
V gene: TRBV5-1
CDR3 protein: CASSLNTGKQETQYF

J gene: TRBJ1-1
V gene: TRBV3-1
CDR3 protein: CASSQSRPGQNTEAFF

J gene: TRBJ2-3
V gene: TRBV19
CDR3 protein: CASRKPGTDTQYF

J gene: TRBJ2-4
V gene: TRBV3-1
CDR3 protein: CASSPGTLLAKNIQYF

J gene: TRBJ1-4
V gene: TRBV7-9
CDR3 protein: CASSLEEGNEKLFF

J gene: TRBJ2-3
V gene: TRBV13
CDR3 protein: CASSLGPPGQYF

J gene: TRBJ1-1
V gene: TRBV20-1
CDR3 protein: CSGRGPGGTNTEAFF

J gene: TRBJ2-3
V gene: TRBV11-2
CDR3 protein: CASSLQGHGITDTQYF

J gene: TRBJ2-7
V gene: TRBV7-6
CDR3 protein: CASSPSGAGGAYEQYF

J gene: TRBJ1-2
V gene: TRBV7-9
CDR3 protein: CASSSSGRNYGYTF

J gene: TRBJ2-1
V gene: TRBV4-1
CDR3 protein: CASSQLGGRGEQFF

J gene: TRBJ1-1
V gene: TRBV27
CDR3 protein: CASMVDRLGAVAFF

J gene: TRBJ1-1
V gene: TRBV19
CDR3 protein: CASSPQRSVEAFF

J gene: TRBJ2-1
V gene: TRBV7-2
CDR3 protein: CASSSTWASGDNEQFF

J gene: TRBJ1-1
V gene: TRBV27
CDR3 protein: CASSLRHHREGTGARTEAFF

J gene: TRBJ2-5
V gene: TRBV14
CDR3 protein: CASSQSGQWSETQYF

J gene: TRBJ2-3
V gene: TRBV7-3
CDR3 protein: CASSLGFTGGPDTQYF

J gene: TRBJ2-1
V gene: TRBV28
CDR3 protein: CASSFRTGGIEQFF

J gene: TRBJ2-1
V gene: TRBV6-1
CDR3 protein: CASSRLAGGSEQFF

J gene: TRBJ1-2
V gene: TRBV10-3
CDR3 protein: CAISEEREPGISGYTF

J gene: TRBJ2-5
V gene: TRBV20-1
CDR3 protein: CSAVGSGGKETQYF

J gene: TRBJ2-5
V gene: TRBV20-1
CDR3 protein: CSAPGGTLQETQYF

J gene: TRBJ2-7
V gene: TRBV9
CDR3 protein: CASSVAPRYEQYF

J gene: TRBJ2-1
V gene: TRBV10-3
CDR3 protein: CAIRLTSGENGEQFF

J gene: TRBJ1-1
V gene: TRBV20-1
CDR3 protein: CSAYKDSMNTEAFF

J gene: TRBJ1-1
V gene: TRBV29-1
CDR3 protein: CSTATGTAEAFF

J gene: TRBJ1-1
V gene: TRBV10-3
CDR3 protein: CAMRRQGQNTEAFF

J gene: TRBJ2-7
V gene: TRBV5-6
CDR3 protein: CASSLLQGWSGYEQYF

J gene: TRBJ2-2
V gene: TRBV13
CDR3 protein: CASSLGFSTTTGELFF

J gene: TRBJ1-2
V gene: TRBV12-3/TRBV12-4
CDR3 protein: CASSLAGQGNGGYTF

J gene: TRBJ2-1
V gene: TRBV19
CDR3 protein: CASGWLAGGNEQFF

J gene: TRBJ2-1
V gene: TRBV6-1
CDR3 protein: CASNIGLAGGEFF

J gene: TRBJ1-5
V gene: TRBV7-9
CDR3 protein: CASSRQGEGQPQHF

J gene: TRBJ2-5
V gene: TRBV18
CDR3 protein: CASSPQYQETQYF